Below, one TCR beta chain is given with its context. This CDR3 region has 12 residues. Germline CDR1 and CDR2: MNHNY and SVGAGI (reference sequence). Trimming at V came to 7 bases and at J to 7 bases, leaving 7 bases not matched to a gene. This record comes from a study of blood T cell repertoires in COVID-19. Profiling relied on immunoSEQ multiplex PCR, and the TCRdb table lists in-frame clones only, not all of them. Among 160,000 or so clones listed, 78% were seen once. The TCR sequence derives from a woman older than 75 with acute or convalescent COVID-19. Sequencing used peripheral blood. The chain is built from TRBV6-6 and TRBJ2-7; 7 bases align to TRBD2. The CDR3 loop is CASIGGGDEQYF. In DNA, the CDR3 is TGTGCCAGCATTGGGGGGGGAGATGAGCAGTACTTC.